These T cell receptor beta chains were read from a single sample in a study of early T cells in non-severe SARS-CoV-2 infection. One entry per CDR3 protein, called by TCRdb with MiXCR from the 5' RACE reads. The sample carries 65,000 to 85,000 distinct CDR3 sequences, around 10% recorded once. Sample: whole blood. The origin of the receptors is an adult who was a healthcare worker with PCR-confirmed SARS-CoV-2 infection or an uninfected control (not recorded which). Each CDR3 is given with its conserved first and last residue. D genes are given only for firm matches. Some rows mark clone size as missing; the rest say once, few, many or name a class of expanded clone.

len,v_gene,d_gene,abundance,j_gene,CDR3aa,CDR3nt
14,TRBV4-2,.,many,TRBJ1-1,CASSQEVGKTEAFF,TGTGCCAGCAGCCAGGAGGTGGGGAAAACTGAAGCTTTCTTT
15,TRBV20-1,.,many,TRBJ2-7,CSARDIQSGAYEQYF,TGCAGTGCTAGAGATATTCAGTCCGGGGCCTACGAGCAGTACTTC
15,TRBV11-1,TRBD1,.,TRBJ2-7,CASSLETGGPYEQYF,TGTGCCAGCAGCTTGGAGACAGGGGGCCCCTACGAGCAGTACTTC
15,TRBV7-9,TRBD2,.,TRBJ2-3,CASTPPGGWTDTQYF,TGTGCCAGCACCCCCCCGGGAGGGTGGACAGATACGCAGTATTTT
14,TRBV29-1,TRBD1,.,TRBJ2-5,CSVEGTGKEGTQYF,TGCAGCGTTGAAGGGACAGGGAAAGAGGGTACCCAGTACTTC
15,TRBV29-1,.,many,TRBJ2-2,CSVGGGSGNTGELFF,TGCAGCGTTGGAGGTGGGAGTGGGAACACCGGGGAGCTGTTTTTT
13,TRBV29-1,TRBD2,many,TRBJ2-1,CSASGTSYNEQFF,TGCAGCGCTAGCGGGACGTCCTACAATGAGCAGTTCTTC
14,TRBV9,.,.,TRBJ2-5,CASSAGTLGETQYF,TGTGCCAGCAGCGCCGGGACACTCGGGGAGACCCAGTACTTC
15,TRBV7-6,.,.,TRBJ2-3,CASSLTGRSTDTQYF,TGTGCCAGCAGCTTAACCGGTCGGAGCACAGATACGCAGTATTTT
11,TRBV20-1,.,.,TRBJ2-1,CSAPQEVEQFF,TGCAGTGCTCCTCAGGAGGTTGAGCAGTTCTTC
16,TRBV7-9,.,few,TRBJ2-7,CASSLVLAASSYEQYF,TGTGCCAGCAGCTTAGTCTTGGCAGCCAGCTCCTACGAGCAGTACTTC
15,TRBV30,.,few,TRBJ1-2,CAWRYRALRRYGYTF,TGTGCCTGGAGATACCGGGCCCTACGGCGCTATGGCTACACCTTC
14,TRBV5-1,TRBD1,many,TRBJ2-7,CASSAGDSSYEQYF,TGCGCCAGCAGCGCAGGGGACAGTTCCTACGAGCAGTACTTC
17,TRBV12-3/TRBV12-4,.,.,TRBJ2-2,CASSPTSKRTNTGELFF,TGTGCCAGCAGTCCCACGTCGAAGCGGACTAACACCGGGGAGCTGTTTTTT
15,TRBV6-1,.,many,TRBJ1-5,CASSEADGGNQPQHF,TGTGCCAGCAGTGAAGCGGACGGAGGGAATCAGCCCCAGCATTTT
15,TRBV29-1,TRBD1,many,TRBJ2-3,CSVRRTGGHTDTQYF,TGCAGCGTACGGAGGACAGGGGGCCACACAGATACGCAGTATTTT
11,TRBV11-2,.,few,TRBJ2-7,CASSLGFEQYF,TGTGCCAGCAGCTTAGGGTTCGAGCAGTACTTC
13,TRBV9,.,.,TRBJ1-6,CASSRTYNSPLHF,TGTGCCAGCAGCCGCACCTATAATTCACCCCTCCACTTT
13,TRBV27,.,many,TRBJ2-7,CASSLGRPYEQYF,TGTGCCAGCAGTCTCGGACGCCCCTACGAGCAGTACTTC
13,TRBV11-3,.,many,TRBJ1-1,CASSLALNTEAFF,TGTGCCAGCAGCTTAGCCTTGAACACTGAAGCTTTCTTT
16,TRBV6-2/TRBV6-3,TRBD1,few,TRBJ2-2,CASTDRTGLGTGELFF,TGTGCCAGCACCGACCGGACAGGGCTGGGCACCGGGGAGCTGTTTTTT
15,TRBV2,TRBD2,few,TRBJ2-5,CASSEGLAGQETQYF,TGTGCCAGCAGTGAAGGGCTAGCGGGACAGGAGACCCAGTACTTC
14,TRBV29-1,TRBD1,.,TRBJ1-2,CSVAPARGSYGYTF,TGCAGCGTGGCACCCGCCAGGGGGTCATATGGCTACACCTTC
15,TRBV7-9,.,many,TRBJ2-1,CASSLDLSSYNEQFF,TGTGCCAGCAGCTTGGATCTCAGCTCCTACAATGAGCAGTTCTTC
14,TRBV20-1,TRBD2,many,TRBJ2-1,CSAPKRTSGNEQFF,TGCAGTGCTCCGAAACGGACTAGCGGAAATGAGCAGTTCTTC
14,TRBV2,TRBD1,many,TRBJ1-2,CASSLGQFNYGYTF,TGTGCCAGCAGCTTGGGACAGTTTAACTATGGCTACACCTTC
13,TRBV27,TRBD2,few,TRBJ2-7,CASRGGGSYEQYF,TGTGCCAGCCGGGGGGGAGGTTCCTACGAGCAGTACTTC
15,TRBV11-3,.,many,TRBJ2-1,CASSPMGAGYNEQFF,TGTGCCAGCAGCCCAATGGGGGCTGGCTACAATGAGCAGTTCTTC
10,TRBV20-1,.,.,TRBJ1-4,CSAGREKLFF,TGCAGTGCCGGCCGCGAAAAACTGTTTTTT
15,TRBV30,TRBD1,many,TRBJ1-3,CAWRGRTGSGNTIYF,TGTGCCTGGAGGGGGAGGACAGGCTCTGGAAACACCATATATTTT
13,TRBV21-1,.,.,TRBJ2-4,CASSKEGEGIQYF,TGTGCCAGCAGCAAAGAAGGGGAGGGCATTCAGTACTTC
15,TRBV10-3,.,many,TRBJ2-2,CAISRVTGPTGELFF,TGTGCCATCAGTCGAGTAACAGGACCCACCGGGGAGCTGTTTTTT
16,TRBV6-5,.,.,TRBJ2-1,CASSRGAGTLHNEQFF,TGTGCCAGCAGCCGCGGGGCGGGGACCCTCCACAATGAGCAGTTCTTC
16,TRBV15,.,many,TRBJ2-1,CATTRSKKSSYNEQFF,TGTGCCACCACTAGGTCCAAGAAGAGTTCCTACAATGAGCAGTTCTTC
14,TRBV27,.,few,TRBJ2-5,CASSSRMRQETQYF,TGTGCCAGCAGTTCGAGGATGCGGCAAGAGACCCAGTACTTC
14,TRBV15,TRBD1,many,TRBJ2-7,CATTYDRGRYEQYF,TGTGCCACCACCTACGACAGGGGTCGGTACGAGCAGTACTTC
15,TRBV7-2,TRBD2,few,TRBJ2-1,CASSLGLATGVSKFF,TGTGCCAGCAGCCTGGGACTAGCGACGGGAGTCAGCAAGTTCTTC
13,TRBV19,.,many,TRBJ2-7,CASSQQGSYEQYF,TGTGCCAGTAGTCAACAGGGTTCCTACGAGCAGTACTTC
16,TRBV12-3/TRBV12-4,.,many,TRBJ2-5,CASSAFLRTRQETQYF,TGTGCCAGCAGTGCCTTTTTGAGGACCCGACAAGAGACCCAGTACTTC
18,TRBV7-9,.,few,TRBJ2-6,CASSLGGQVFLGANVLTF,TGTGCCAGCAGCTTAGGGGGGCAAGTCTTCTTAGGGGCCAACGTCCTGACTTTC
11,TRBV29-1,.,.,TRBJ2-5,CSVDRVETQYF,TGCAGCGTTGACAGGGTGGAGACCCAGTACTTC
14,TRBV19,.,many,TRBJ2-2,CASMLRGNTGELFF,TGTGCCAGTATGCTTCGAGGGAACACCGGGGAGCTGTTTTTT
17,TRBV24-1,.,many,TRBJ2-1,CATSDLLRGPDGVGQFF,TGTGCCACCAGTGATCTGCTGAGGGGACCGGACGGGGTTGGGCAGTTCTTC
16,TRBV5-1,.,.,TRBJ2-3,CASSLGQISAPDTQYF,TGCGCCAGCAGCCTCGGACAGATCAGCGCCCCAGATACGCAGTATTTT
13,TRBV29-1,TRBD2,.,TRBJ2-5,CSATGTTQETQYF,TGCAGCGCCACCGGGACTACACAAGAGACCCAGTACTTC